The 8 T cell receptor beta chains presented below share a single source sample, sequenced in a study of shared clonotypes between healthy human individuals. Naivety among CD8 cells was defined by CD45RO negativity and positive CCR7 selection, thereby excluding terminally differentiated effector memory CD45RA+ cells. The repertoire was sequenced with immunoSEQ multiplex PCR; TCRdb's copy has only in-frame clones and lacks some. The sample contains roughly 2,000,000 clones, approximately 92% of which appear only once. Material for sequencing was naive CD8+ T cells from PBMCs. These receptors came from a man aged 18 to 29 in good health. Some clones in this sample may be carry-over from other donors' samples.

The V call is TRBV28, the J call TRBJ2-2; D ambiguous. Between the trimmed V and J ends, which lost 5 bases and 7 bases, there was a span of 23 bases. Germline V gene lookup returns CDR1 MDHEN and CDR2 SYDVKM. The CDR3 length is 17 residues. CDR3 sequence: CASSLRARALKVGELFF. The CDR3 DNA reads TGTGCCAGCAGTCTCCGGGCACGGGCACTAAAAGTCGGGGAGCTGTTTTTT.

CDR3 amino acids: CASSLGQAVYTEAFF. In DNA form, the CDR3 reads TGTGCCAGCAGTTTGGGACAGGCGGTATACACTGAAGCTTTCTTT. The chain has TRBV27 and TRBJ1-1, with 8 bases that match TRBD1. This CDR3 comprises 15 residues. From germline, CDR1 is MNHEY and CDR2 SMNVEV (reference sequence). J gave up 3 bases and V 3 bases, and 6 bases lay outside the gene matches.

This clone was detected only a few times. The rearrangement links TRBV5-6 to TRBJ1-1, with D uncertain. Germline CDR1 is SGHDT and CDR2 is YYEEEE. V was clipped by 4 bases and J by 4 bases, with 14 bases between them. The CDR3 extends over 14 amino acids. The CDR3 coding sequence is TGTGCCAGCAGCCTCCTAGCCGTCGGCACTGAAGCTTTCTTT. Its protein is CASSLLAVGTEAFF.

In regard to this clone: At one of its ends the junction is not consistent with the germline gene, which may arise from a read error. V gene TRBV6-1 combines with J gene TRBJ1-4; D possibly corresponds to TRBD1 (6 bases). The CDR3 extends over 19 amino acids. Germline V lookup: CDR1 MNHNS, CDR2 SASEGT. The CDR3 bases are TGTACCAGCAGTGAAGGAGGTCGGTTCGGGGGGGGCGTCTATGAAAAACTGTTTTTT. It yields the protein CTSSEGGRFGGGVYEKLFF.

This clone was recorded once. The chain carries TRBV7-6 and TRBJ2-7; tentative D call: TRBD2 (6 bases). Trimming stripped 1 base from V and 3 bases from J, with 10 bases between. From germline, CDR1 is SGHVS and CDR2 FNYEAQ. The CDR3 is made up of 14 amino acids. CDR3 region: CASSLVASDYEQYF. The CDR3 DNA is TGTGCCAGCAGCTTAGTGGCTAGCGACTACGAGCAGTACTTC. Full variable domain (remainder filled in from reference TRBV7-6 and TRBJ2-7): GAGVSQSPRYKVTKRGQDVALRCDPISGHVSLYWYRQALGQGPEFLTYFNYEAQQDKSGLPNDRFSAERPEGSISTLTIQRTEQRDSAMYRCASSLVASDYEQYFGPGTRLTVT.

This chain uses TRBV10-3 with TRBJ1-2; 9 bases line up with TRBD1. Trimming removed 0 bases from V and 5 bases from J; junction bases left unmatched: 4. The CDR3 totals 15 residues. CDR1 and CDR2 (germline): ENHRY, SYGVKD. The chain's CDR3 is CAISESGQGHYGYTF. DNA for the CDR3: TGTGCCATCAGTGAGTCGGGACAGGGTCATTATGGCTACACCTTC.

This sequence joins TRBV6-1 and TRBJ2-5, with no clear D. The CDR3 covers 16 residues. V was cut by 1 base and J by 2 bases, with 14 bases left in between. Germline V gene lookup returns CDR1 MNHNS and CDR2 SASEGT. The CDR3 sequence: CASSEEYRPLQETQYF. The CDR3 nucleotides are TGTGCCAGCAGTGAAGAGTACAGACCCCTGCAAGAGACCCAGTACTTC.

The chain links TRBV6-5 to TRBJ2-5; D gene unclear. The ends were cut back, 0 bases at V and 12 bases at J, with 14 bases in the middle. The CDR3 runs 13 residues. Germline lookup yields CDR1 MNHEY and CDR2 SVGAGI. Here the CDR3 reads CASSYSNLDWEYF. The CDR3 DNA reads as TGTGCCAGCAGTTACTCGAACCTGGATTGGGAGTACTTC.